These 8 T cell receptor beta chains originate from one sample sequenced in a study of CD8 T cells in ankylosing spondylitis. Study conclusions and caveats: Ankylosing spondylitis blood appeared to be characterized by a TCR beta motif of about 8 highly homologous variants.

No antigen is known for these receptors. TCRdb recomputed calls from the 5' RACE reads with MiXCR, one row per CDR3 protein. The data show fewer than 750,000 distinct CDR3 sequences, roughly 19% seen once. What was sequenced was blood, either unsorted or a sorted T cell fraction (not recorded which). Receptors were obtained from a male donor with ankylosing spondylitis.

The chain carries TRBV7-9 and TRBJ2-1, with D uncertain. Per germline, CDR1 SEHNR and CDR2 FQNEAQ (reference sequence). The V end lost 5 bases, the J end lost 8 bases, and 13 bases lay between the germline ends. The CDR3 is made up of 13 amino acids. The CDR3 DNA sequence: TGTGCCAGCAGCGACCCCTTTGAGGATGAGCAGTTCTTC. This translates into CASSDPFEDEQFF.

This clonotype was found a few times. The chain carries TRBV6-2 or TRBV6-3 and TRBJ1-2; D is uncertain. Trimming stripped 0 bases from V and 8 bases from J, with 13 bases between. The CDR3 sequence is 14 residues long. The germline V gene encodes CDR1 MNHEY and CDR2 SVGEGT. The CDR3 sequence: CASSYSKRFGGYTF. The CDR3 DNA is TGTGCCAGCAGTTACTCGAAAAGGTTCGGAGGCTACACCTTC.

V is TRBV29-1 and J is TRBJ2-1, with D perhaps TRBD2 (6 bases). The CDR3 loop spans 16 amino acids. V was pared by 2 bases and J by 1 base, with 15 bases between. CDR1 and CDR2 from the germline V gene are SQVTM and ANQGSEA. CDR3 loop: CSVEYGVAESYNEQFF. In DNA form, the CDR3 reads TGCAGCGTTGAATACGGGGTAGCGGAATCCTACAATGAGCAGTTCTTC.

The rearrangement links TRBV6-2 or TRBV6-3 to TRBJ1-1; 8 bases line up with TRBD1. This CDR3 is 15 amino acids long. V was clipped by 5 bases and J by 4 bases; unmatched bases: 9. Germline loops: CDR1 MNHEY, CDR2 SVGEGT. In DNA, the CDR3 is TGTGCCAGCAGTAACTGGCCTCAGGGGGCCACTGAAGCTTTCTTT. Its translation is CASSNWPQGATEAFF.

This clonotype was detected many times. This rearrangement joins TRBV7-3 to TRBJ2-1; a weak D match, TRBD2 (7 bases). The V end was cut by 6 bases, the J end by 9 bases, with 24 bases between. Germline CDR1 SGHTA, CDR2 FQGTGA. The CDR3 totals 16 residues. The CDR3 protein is CASSPGGAGAVSEQFF. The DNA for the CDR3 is TGTGCCAGCAGTCCTGGAGGGGCGGGGGCCGTGAGTGAGCAGTTCTTC.

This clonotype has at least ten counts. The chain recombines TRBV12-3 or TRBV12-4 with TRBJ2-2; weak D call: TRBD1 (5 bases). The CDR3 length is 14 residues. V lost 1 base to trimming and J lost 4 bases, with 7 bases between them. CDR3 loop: CASSLGTPTGELFF. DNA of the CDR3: TGTGCCAGCAGTTTAGGGACACCCACCGGGGAGCTGTTTTTT.

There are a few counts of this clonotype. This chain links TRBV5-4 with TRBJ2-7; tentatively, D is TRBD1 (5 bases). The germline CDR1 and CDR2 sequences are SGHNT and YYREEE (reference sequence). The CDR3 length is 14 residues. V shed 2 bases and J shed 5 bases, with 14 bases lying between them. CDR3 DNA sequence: TGTGCCAGCAGCTTAGGCCGGAAGGGGAACGAGCAGTACTTC. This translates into CASSLGRKGNEQYF. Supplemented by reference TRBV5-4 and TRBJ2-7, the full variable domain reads ETGVTQSPTHLIKTRGQQVTLRCSSQSGHNTVSWYQQALGQGPQFIFQYYREEENGRGNFPPRFSGLQFPNYSSELNVNALELDDSALYLCASSLGRKGNEQYFGPGTRLTVT.

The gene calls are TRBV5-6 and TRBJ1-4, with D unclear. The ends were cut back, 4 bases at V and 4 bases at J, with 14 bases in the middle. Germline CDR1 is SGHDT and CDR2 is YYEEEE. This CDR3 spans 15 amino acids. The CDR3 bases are TGTGCCAGCAGCCACCGGGCTTTCGGTAATGAAAAACTGTTTTTT. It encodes CASSHRAFGNEKLFF.